This TCR beta chain is drawn from a study of patients and donors after allogeneic stem cell transplantation. TCRdb independently ran MiXCR on the RT-PCR reads; one entry per CDR3 protein. The table records approximately 410,000 distinct CDR3 sequences, 16% of them present only once. The germline gives CDR1 MNHNS, CDR2 SASEGT. Between the trimmed V and J ends, which lost 6 bases and 3 bases, there was a span of 14 bases. The CDR3 consists of 14 residues. This clonotype turned up a few times. The sequence derives from a human donor who was either an allogeneic HSCT recipient or a stem cell or donor lymphocyte infusion donor (not recorded which). It is not recorded whose cells these are; they may come from a transplant donor. This chain joins TRBV6-1 and TRBJ1-2; a weak D match, TRBD1 (6 bases). Sample: blood, either unsorted or a sorted T cell fraction (not recorded which). CDR3 protein: CASRPNGGYYGYTF. The CDR3 DNA reads as TGTGCCAGCAGGCCCAATGGGGGCTACTATGGCTACACCTTC.